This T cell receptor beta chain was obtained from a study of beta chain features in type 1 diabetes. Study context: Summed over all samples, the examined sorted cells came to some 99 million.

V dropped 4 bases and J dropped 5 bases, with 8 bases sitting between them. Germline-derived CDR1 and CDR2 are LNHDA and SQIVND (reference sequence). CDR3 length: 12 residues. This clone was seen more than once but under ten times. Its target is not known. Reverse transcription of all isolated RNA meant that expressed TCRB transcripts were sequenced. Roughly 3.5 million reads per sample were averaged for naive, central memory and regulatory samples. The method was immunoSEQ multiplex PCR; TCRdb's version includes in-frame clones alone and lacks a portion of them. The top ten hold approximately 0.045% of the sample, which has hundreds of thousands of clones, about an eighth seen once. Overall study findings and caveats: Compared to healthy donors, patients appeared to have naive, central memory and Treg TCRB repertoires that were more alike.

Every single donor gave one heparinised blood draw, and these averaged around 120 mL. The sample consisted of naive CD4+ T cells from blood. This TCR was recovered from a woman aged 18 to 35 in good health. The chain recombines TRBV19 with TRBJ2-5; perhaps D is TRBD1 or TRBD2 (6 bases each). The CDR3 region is CASSTGGETQYF. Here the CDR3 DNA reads TGTGCCAGTAGTACCGGGGGCGAGACCCAGTACTTC.